This record looks at one TCR beta chain sequence and its context. Methods used by the authors: From reference gene primer amplification, estimates of nucleated cell counts were derived. Using immunoSEQ multiplex PCR, the repertoire was profiled, and TCRdb retains in-frame clones only, with some absent. V and J calls and clone size are those listed in that table; D and trimming were worked out from the DNA. The sample holds 300,000 to 400,000 clones, about 91% seen once. V was shortened by 10 bases and J by 4 bases, with 15 bases between the two germline ends. The V gene's germline CDR1 is SGHVS and CDR2 FQNEAQ. CDR3 length: 13 amino acids. Seattle cases were enrolled at active infection and followed longitudinally. This entry is derived from a study of blood T cell repertoires in COVID-19. Overall study context: Specimens from acute and convalescent COVID-19 originated in the United States, Italy and Spain.

The sample comprised peripheral blood. The rearrangement links TRBV7-8 to TRBJ2-3; a possible D gene is TRBD2 (6 bases). The receptor was isolated from a man under 40 with COVID-19, enrolled during active disease. The CDR3 DNA reads TGTGCCACCCGGGCGGGACTTTCAGATACGCAGTATTTT. This encodes CATRAGLSDTQYF.